The clone carrying this T cell receptor (beta chain) appeared a few times. No antigen is known for it. RNA transcripts yielded amplified TCR beta CDR3 regions. Carried out on the TCR CDR3, a first-round RT-PCR used the HTBI primer set. MiXCR, run by TCRdb on the multiplex PCR reads, gives a single entry per CDR3 protein. The repertoire holds roughly 640,000 distinct CDR3 sequences, with more than 15% as singletons. Germline V gene data show CDR1 as GTSNPN and CDR2 as SVGIG (reference sequence). Trimming left V 7 bases short and J 2 bases short, with 11 bases between. The CDR3 is 12 residues long. On the basis of clinical symptoms, serum thyroxine and TRAb, thyroid ultrasound and orbital computed tomography, diagnoses were made. This sample is part of a study of T cells in Graves' hyperthyroidism and ophthalmopathy. Turning to the study itself: Pretreatment peripheral blood was obtained at initial diagnosis. Study-wide results and limits: A 13 V-J model separated ophthalmopathy from stable hyperthyroidism. Blood samples included most of the expanded thyroid clonotypes exceeding 0.001.

The source material was blood. This TCR came from a woman between 35 and 50 years old with Graves' ophthalmopathy. The chain uses TRBV30 and TRBJ2-5; maybe TRBD1 (5 bases). The chain's CDR3 is CASLDRQETQYF. CDR3 DNA: TGTGCCTCCCTCGACAGACAAGAGACCCAGTACTTC.